This entry describes one TCR beta chain. The sample comes from a study of Ad26.COV2.S vaccination and SARS-CoV-2 variants. Treatment: 19 received Ad26.COV2.S at low or high dose, single or two shots; 5 received placebo; per-sample allocation not given. Collection of the samples took place on day 63 after the first injection of vaccine or placebo. The table came from immunoSEQ multiplex PCR; TCRdb's copy has only in-frame clones and leaves some out. The table includes 430,000 or so clones, 89% detected once. Source: peripheral blood, taken in a trial of Ad26.COV2.S vaccine versus placebo. The receptor's source is a person aged 18-60 years who received the Ad26.COV2.S COVID-19 vaccine or a placebo.

The CDR3 here is CASRQGAVSRPLHF. CDR3 nucleotide sequence: TGTGCCAGTAGACAGGGGGCAGTTTCAAGACCCCTCCACTTT. The chain has TRBV2 and TRBJ1-6, with 10 bases that match TRBD1. Germline lookup yields CDR1 SNHLY and CDR2 FYNNEI. The J segment lost 12 bases and the V segment lost 9 bases, leaving 11 bases of the junction unmatched. The CDR3 has 14 residues.